Listed below are T cell receptor beta chains from one sample, sequenced in a study of cytomegalovirus exposure and HLA in healthy donors. The protocol was immunoSEQ multiplex PCR, while the TCRdb copy is restricted to in-frame clones and leaves out a portion. The sample holds some 180,000 clones, 9.5% seen once. Source material: PBMCs. These receptors originate from a woman aged 25-40 years in good health and CMV-seropositive. CDR3s include the opening cysteine and the closing phenylalanine or tryptophan. Fields, in order: CDR3 DNA, CDR3 protein, V gene, D gene, clone size, J gene. The D gene is left open where the match is weak. Only part of the rows carry a size: once, few, many, or a class if the clone is expanded.

DNA: TGTGCCAGCAGTGAAGGAGGGTCGGGAGGTAGCGAGCAGTACTTC; CDR3: CASSEGGSGGSEQYF; V: TRBV6-1; D: TRBD2; size: NA; J: TRBJ2-7
DNA: TGTGCCTGGATTGGGGGTAGCGGGGGGAACAATGAGCAGTTCTTC; CDR3: CAWIGGSGGNNEQFF; V: TRBV30; D: TRBD2; size: few; J: TRBJ2-1
DNA: TGTGCCAGCAGGGTCGGACAGGGCCTCAATGAGCAGTTCTTC; CDR3: CASRVGQGLNEQFF; V: TRBV6-5; D: TRBD1; size: few; J: TRBJ2-1
DNA: TGTGCCAGCAGCGGGCCCTCAGGGGCGGGAGAGGGAGCAGATACGCAGTATTTT; CDR3: CASSGPSGAGEGADTQYF; V: TRBV5-6; D: NA; size: NA; J: TRBJ2-3
DNA: TGTGCCAGCAGGTCCGTCGGGGGTTCCTACGAGCAGTACTTC; CDR3: CASRSVGGSYEQYF; V: TRBV5-6; D: NA; size: few; J: TRBJ2-7
DNA: TGTGCCAGTAGTAGGACAGGGGTCACCGGGGAGCTGTTTTTT; CDR3: CASSRTGVTGELFF; V: TRBV19; D: TRBD1; size: few; J: TRBJ2-2
DNA: TGCGCCAGCAGCTTGGCCTCTCTAGCGGGAGGAGGCCAAGAGACCCAGTACTTC; CDR3: CASSLASLAGGGQETQYF; V: TRBV5-1; D: TRBD2; size: NA; J: TRBJ2-5
DNA: TGTGCCAGCAGTTGGACAGGGGAAAAACTGTTTTTT; CDR3: CASSWTGEKLFF; V: TRBV11-2; D: TRBD1; size: few; J: TRBJ1-4
DNA: TGTGCCAGCAGCGGGGAAATGGGTCAGCCCCAGCATTTT; CDR3: CASSGEMGQPQHF; V: TRBV6-5; D: NA; size: NA; J: TRBJ1-5
DNA: TGCGCCAGCAGCCCTAGGAAAGGATCGAACACCATATATTTT; CDR3: CASSPRKGSNTIYF; V: TRBV4-1; D: NA; size: NA; J: TRBJ1-3
DNA: TGTGCCAGCAGCTTGTTGACTAGCCCCACCTACGAGCAGTACTTC; CDR3: CASSLLTSPTYEQYF; V: TRBV5-6; D: TRBD2; size: NA; J: TRBJ2-7
DNA: TGCGCCAGCAGCTCTTCGGGACTTGGAGATACGCAGTATTTT; CDR3: CASSSSGLGDTQYF; V: TRBV5-1; D: NA; size: NA; J: TRBJ2-3
DNA: TGTGCCAGCAGCCCGAGGGGGACAGGGGGCGCGGAGACCCAGTACTTC; CDR3: CASSPRGTGGAETQYF; V: TRBV5-6; D: TRBD1; size: NA; J: TRBJ2-5
DNA: TGCAGCGTTGGGGGACACTCTAAGAGCACTTTCTTT; CDR3: CSVGGHSKSTFF; V: TRBV29-1; D: NA; size: few; J: TRBJ1-1
DNA: TGTGCCAGTAGTATTAGCGGGAGGCCCTACGAGCAGTACTTC; CDR3: CASSISGRPYEQYF; V: TRBV19; D: TRBD2; size: few; J: TRBJ2-7
DNA: TGTGCCAGCAGTTTCACCGGACTGTATTCCTACGAGCAGTACTTC; CDR3: CASSFTGLYSYEQYF; V: TRBV27; D: NA; size: NA; J: TRBJ2-7
DNA: TGTGCCAGCAACCAGGGGTGGGACACTGAAGCTTTCTTT; CDR3: CASNQGWDTEAFF; V: TRBV6-1; D: NA; size: few; J: TRBJ1-1
DNA: TGTGCCAGTATCCCCACCTCGACAGGCAACTATGGCTACACCTTC; CDR3: CASIPTSTGNYGYTF; V: TRBV19; D: NA; size: few; J: TRBJ1-2
DNA: TGTGCCACCAGCAGAGCAGGGTACGAGCAGTACTTC; CDR3: CATSRAGYEQYF; V: TRBV15; D: NA; size: NA; J: TRBJ2-7
DNA: TGTGCCAGTAGTATGCACCGGACTAGCCGAACAGATACGCAGTATTTT; CDR3: CASSMHRTSRTDTQYF; V: TRBV19; D: TRBD2; size: NA; J: TRBJ2-3
DNA: TGCGCCAGCAGCCAAGAGTCGCGACAGGGTTATCAGCCCCAGCATTTT; CDR3: CASSQESRQGYQPQHF; V: TRBV4-1; D: TRBD1; size: few; J: TRBJ1-5
DNA: TGTGCCAGCACCCTCATGGGGGGGGCAACCCAAGAGACCCAGTACTTC; CDR3: CASTLMGGATQETQYF; V: TRBV2; D: NA; size: NA; J: TRBJ2-5
DNA: TGTGCCATCAGTGAACAGACAGGGGGCGCGGGCACTGAAGCTTTCTTT; CDR3: CAISEQTGGAGTEAFF; V: TRBV10-3; D: TRBD1; size: few; J: TRBJ1-1
DNA: TGTGCCAGCAGTGATCCGGGACTAGCGGGAGGTCTCGAGCAGTACTTC; CDR3: CASSDPGLAGGLEQYF; V: TRBV2; D: TRBD2; size: few; J: TRBJ2-7
DNA: TGTGCCAGCAGCTACGGCGGGAGGGTTATGGGAGAGACCCAGTACTTC; CDR3: CASSYGGRVMGETQYF; V: TRBV7-3; D: TRBD2; size: few; J: TRBJ2-5
DNA: TGTGCCAGCAGCTTAGCCCGGGACAGGGATATTGGCTACACCTTC; CDR3: CASSLARDRDIGYTF; V: TRBV11-3; D: TRBD1; size: few; J: TRBJ1-2
DNA: TGTGCCAGCAGTTTGACAAGGAATTTTGAAAAACTGTTTTTT; CDR3: CASSLTRNFEKLFF; V: TRBV27; D: NA; size: few; J: TRBJ1-4
DNA: TGCGCCAGCAGCTTTGAAGGGGCTGGCTATGGCTACACCTTC; CDR3: CASSFEGAGYGYTF; V: TRBV5-1; D: NA; size: few; J: TRBJ1-2
DNA: TGTGCCAGTCACCAAGACGGCGGTAGCAATCAGCCCCAGCATTTT; CDR3: CASHQDGGSNQPQHF; V: TRBV19; D: NA; size: NA; J: TRBJ1-5
DNA: TGTGCCAGCAGTAATGGACTTGGATGGGTCTTC; CDR3: CASSNGLGWVF; V: TRBV6-5; D: NA; size: NA; J: TRBJ2-1
DNA: TGTGCCAGCATGTGGGGCGTGTACACTGAAGCTTTCTTT; CDR3: CASMWGVYTEAFF; V: TRBV6-1; D: NA; size: NA; J: TRBJ1-1
DNA: TGTGCCACCAGCCCGTGGAGGGTAGCGGGACGGCAAGAGACCCAGTACTTC; CDR3: CATSPWRVAGRQETQYF; V: TRBV15; D: TRBD2; size: few; J: TRBJ2-5
DNA: TGTGCCATCAGAACACCGGGGAACACTGAAGCTTTCTTT; CDR3: CAIRTPGNTEAFF; V: TRBV10-3; D: NA; size: NA; J: TRBJ1-1
DNA: TGTGCCAGTAGCCTACAGGGGAACTATGGCTACACCTTC; CDR3: CASSLQGNYGYTF; V: TRBV19; D: TRBD1; size: NA; J: TRBJ1-2
DNA: TGTGCCAGCAGTCTCAGGGTGGGGACTGAAGCTTTCTTT; CDR3: CASSLRVGTEAFF; V: TRBV27; D: NA; size: few; J: TRBJ1-1
DNA: TGTGCCAGTAGTATGGGCAGCCCGGGGTACGAGCAGTACTTC; CDR3: CASSMGSPGYEQYF; V: TRBV19; D: NA; size: NA; J: TRBJ2-7
DNA: TGTGCCAGCATCTCAGAGACAGGGGATGGCTACACCTTC; CDR3: CASISETGDGYTF; V: TRBV9; D: TRBD1; size: NA; J: TRBJ1-2
DNA: TGTGCTAGTGGTCTCGGACTAGCGGAGCAGTTCTTC; CDR3: CASGLGLAEQFF; V: TRBV12-5; D: TRBD2; size: few; J: TRBJ2-1
DNA: TGCGCCAGCAGTGAGGGCCAGACGAACACCGGGGAGCTGTTTTTT; CDR3: CASSEGQTNTGELFF; V: TRBV10-2; D: NA; size: NA; J: TRBJ2-2
DNA: TGTGCCAGCAGCCAGGACTTATACACTGAAGCTTTCTTT; CDR3: CASSQDLYTEAFF; V: TRBV14; D: NA; size: NA; J: TRBJ1-1
DNA: TGTGCCAGCAGCCCCGAGGGGGGGCGGGACACTGAAGCTTTCTTT; CDR3: CASSPEGGRDTEAFF; V: TRBV5-4; D: NA; size: NA; J: TRBJ1-1
DNA: TGCAGTGCTAGTGAGTCGGAGACCCAGTACTTC; CDR3: CSASESETQYF; V: TRBV20-1; D: NA; size: NA; J: TRBJ2-5
DNA: TGTGCCAGCTGGGGGGGAGGTGGGACCAACACCGGGGAGCTGTTTTTT; CDR3: CASWGGGGTNTGELFF; V: TRBV9; D: TRBD2; size: NA; J: TRBJ2-2
DNA: TGTGCCAGCAGCGGGCGCTTTCTGGCGGGAGAGGAGCAGTTCTTC; CDR3: CASSGRFLAGEEQFF; V: TRBV6-1; D: TRBD2; size: NA; J: TRBJ2-1
DNA: TGCAGTGCTAAGGGAGGGACTGAAGCTTTCTTT; CDR3: CSAKGGTEAFF; V: TRBV20-1; D: NA; size: NA; J: TRBJ1-1
DNA: TGTGCCAGCTCACCGGCGTCAGGGGTCCACAATGAGCAGTTCTTC; CDR3: CASSPASGVHNEQFF; V: TRBV18; D: NA; size: NA; J: TRBJ2-1
DNA: TGCGCCAGCAGCTTGGGAGCGGTAAGCTCCTACAATGAGCAGTTCTTC; CDR3: CASSLGAVSSYNEQFF; V: TRBV5-1; D: NA; size: few; J: TRBJ2-1
DNA: TGTGCCAGCAGTTCCGCTAACAGGGGGCTCTTTAGTGCGCAGTATTTT; CDR3: CASSSANRGLFSAQYF; V: TRBV27; D: TRBD1; size: few; J: TRBJ2-3
DNA: TGCGCCAGCAGCCGTGCTTCTAGCGGGGGCTACAATGAGCAGTTCTTC; CDR3: CASSRASSGGYNEQFF; V: TRBV5-1; D: TRBD2; size: NA; J: TRBJ2-1
DNA: TGTGCCAGCAGCTTCCGCCCAATAGCGGAAGGGACCGGGGAGCTGTTTTTT; CDR3: CASSFRPIAEGTGELFF; V: TRBV9; D: NA; size: NA; J: TRBJ2-2
DNA: TGTGCCAGTTCTAGCGGGAGGGCCTACGAGCAGTACTTC; CDR3: CASSSGRAYEQYF; V: TRBV9; D: TRBD2; size: NA; J: TRBJ2-7